This TCR beta chain was observed in a study of hypomethylating agent response in myelodysplastic syndrome. Bulk bone marrow was analyzed without sorting T-cell subsets. CDR1 and CDR2 (germline): MNHEY, SMNVEV (reference sequence). The CDR3 extends over 11 amino acids. With 8 bases clipped from V and 14 bases from J, the junction kept 9 bases outside the gene matches. Sequenced by immunoSEQ multiplex PCR; TCRdb stores in-frame clones only, minus some. The sample consists of a few thousand clones, around 86% of them appearing once. This clone rates as large. This specimen was bone marrow, taken before or after starting hypomethylating agent treatment for myelodysplastic syndrome (not recorded which). The chain uses TRBV27 and TRBJ2-3; 8 bases align to TRBD2. The sequence was obtained from a human donor with myelodysplastic syndrome. The CDR3 loop is CASVGTREGYF. CDR3 sequence (DNA): TGTGCCAGCGTAGGGACACGGGAGGGGTATTTT.